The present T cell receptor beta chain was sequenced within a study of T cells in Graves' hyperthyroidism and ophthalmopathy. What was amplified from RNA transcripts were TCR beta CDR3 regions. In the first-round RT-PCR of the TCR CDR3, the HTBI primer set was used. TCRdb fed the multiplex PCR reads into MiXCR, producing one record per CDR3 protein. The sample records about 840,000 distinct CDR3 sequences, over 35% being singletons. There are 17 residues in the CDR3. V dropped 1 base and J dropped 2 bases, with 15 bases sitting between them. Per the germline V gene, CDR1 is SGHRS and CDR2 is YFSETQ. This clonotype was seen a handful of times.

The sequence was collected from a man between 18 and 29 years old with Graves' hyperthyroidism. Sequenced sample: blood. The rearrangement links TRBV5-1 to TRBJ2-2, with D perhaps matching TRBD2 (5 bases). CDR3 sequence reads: CASSLFVGNTNTGELFF. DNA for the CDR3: TGCGCCAGCAGCTTGTTCGTCGGGAACACCAACACCGGGGAGCTGTTTTTT.